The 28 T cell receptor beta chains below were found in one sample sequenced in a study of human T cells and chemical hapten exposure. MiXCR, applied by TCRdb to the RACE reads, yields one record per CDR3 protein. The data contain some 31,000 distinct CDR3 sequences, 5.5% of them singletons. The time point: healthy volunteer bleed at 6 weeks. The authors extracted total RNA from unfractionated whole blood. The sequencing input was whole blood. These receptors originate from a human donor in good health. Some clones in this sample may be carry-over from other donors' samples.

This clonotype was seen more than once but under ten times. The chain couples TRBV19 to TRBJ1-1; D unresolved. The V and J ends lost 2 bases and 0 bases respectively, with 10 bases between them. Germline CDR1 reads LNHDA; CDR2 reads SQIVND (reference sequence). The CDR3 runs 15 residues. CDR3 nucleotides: TGTGCCAGTAGTATATATGGTTCCATGAACACTGAAGCTTTCTTT. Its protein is CASSIYGSMNTEAFF.

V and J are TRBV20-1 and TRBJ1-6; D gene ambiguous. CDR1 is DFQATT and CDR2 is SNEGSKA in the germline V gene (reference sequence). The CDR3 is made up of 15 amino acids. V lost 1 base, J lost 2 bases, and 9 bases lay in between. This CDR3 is CSARVDATYNSPLHF. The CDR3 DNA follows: TGCAGTGCTAGAGTGGATGCTACCTATAATTCACCCCTCCACTTT.

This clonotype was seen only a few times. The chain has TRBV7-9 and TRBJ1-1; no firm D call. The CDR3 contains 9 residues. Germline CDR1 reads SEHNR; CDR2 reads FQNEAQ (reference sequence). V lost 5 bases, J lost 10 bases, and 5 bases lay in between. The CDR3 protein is CASSPGAFF. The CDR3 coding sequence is TGTGCCAGCAGCCCTGGAGCTTTCTTT.

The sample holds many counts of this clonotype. In DNA form, the CDR3 reads TGTGCCAGCAGTGAAGGGATTAGCGGATACACAGATACGCAGTATTTT. Translated, it gives CASSEGISGYTDTQYF. The V and J genes are TRBV2 and TRBJ2-3, with a possible D match to TRBD2 (6 bases). The CDR3 covers 16 residues. The germline V and J ends were trimmed by 1 base and 2 bases, with 13 bases remaining between them. Germline-derived CDR1 and CDR2 are SNHLY and FYNNEI.

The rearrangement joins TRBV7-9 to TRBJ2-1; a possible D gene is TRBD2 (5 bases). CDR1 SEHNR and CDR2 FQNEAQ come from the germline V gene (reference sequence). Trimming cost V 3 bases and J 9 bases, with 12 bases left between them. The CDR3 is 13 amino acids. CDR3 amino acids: CASSLSSGSEQFF. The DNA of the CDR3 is TGTGCCAGCAGCTTGTCTAGTGGGAGTGAGCAGTTCTTC. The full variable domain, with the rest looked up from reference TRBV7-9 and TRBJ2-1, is DTGVSQNPRHKITKRGQNVTFRCDPISEHNRLYWYRQTLGQGPEFLTYFQNEAQLEKSRLLSDRFSAERPKGSFSTLEIQRTEQGDSAMYLCASSLSSGSEQFFGPGTRLTVL.

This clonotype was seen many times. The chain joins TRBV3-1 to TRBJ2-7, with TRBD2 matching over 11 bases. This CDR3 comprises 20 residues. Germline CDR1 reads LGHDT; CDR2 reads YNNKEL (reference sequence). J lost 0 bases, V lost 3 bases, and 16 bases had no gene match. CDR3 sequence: CASSHIPGTSGKISSYEQYF. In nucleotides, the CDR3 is TGTGCCAGCAGCCATATCCCCGGGACTAGCGGAAAGATAAGCTCCTACGAGCAGTACTTC.

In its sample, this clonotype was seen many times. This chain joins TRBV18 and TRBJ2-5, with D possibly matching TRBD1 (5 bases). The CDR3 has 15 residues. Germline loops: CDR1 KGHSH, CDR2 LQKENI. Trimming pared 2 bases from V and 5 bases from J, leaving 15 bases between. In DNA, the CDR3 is TGTGCCAGCTCACCAGGAGAGGCCAGGGCGGAGACCCAGTACTTC. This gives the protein CASSPGEARAETQYF.

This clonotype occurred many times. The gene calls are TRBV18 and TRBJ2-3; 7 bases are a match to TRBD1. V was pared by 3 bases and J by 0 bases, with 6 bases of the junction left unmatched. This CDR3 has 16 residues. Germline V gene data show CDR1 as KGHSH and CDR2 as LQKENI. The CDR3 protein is CASSPSQGSSTDTQYF. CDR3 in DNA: TGTGCCAGCTCACCGTCACAGGGGTCTAGCACAGATACGCAGTATTTT.

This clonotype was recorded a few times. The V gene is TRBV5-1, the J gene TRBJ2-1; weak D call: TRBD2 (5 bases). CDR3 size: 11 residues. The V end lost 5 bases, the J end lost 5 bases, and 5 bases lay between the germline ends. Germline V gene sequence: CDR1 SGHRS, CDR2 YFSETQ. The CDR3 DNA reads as TGCGCCAGCAGGAGGGACAATGAGCAGTTCTTC. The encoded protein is CASRRDNEQFF.

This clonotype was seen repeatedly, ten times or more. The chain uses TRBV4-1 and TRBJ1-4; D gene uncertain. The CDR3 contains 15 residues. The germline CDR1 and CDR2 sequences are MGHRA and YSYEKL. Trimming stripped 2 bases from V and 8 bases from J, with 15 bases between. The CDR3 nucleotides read TGCGCCAGCAGCCAAATACGAGGAGGAAACGAAAAACTGTTTTTT. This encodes CASSQIRGGNEKLFF.

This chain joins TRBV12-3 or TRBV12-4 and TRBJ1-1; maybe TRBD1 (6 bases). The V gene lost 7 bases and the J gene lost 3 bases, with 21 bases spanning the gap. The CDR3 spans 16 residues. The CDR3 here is CASTLRGGVWDTEAFF. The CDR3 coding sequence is TGTGCCAGCACCCTAAGGGGGGGGGTCTGGGACACTGAAGCTTTCTTT.

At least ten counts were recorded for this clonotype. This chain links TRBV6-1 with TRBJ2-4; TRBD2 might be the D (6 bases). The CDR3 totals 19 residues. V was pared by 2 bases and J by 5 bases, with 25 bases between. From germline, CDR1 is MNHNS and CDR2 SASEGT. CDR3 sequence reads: CASSEKSRGLRDPQNIQYF. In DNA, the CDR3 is TGTGCCAGCAGTGAAAAGAGTCGAGGTTTGCGGGACCCCCAAAACATTCAGTACTTC.

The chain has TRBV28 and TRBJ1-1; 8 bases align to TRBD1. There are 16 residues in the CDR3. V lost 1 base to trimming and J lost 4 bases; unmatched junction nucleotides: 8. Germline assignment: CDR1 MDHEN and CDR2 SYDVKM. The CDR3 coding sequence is TGTGCCAGCAGTTTATCTCAGGGGGCGGGTAGCACTGAAGCTTTCTTT. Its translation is CASSLSQGAGSTEAFF.

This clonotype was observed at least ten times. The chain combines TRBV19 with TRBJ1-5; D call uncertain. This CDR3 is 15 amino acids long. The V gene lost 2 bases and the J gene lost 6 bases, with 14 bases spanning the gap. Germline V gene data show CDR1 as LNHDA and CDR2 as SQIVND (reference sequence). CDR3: CASSIKSGSGQPQHF. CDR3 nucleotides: TGTGCCAGTAGTATAAAATCGGGCTCTGGTCAGCCCCAGCATTTT.

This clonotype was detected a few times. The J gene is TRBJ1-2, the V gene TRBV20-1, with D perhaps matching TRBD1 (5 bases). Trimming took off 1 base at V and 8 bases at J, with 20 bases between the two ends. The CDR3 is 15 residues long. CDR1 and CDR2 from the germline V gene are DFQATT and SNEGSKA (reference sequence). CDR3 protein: CSARVVGASLGGYTF. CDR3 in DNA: TGCAGTGCTAGAGTAGTTGGGGCAAGCCTGGGAGGCTACACCTTC.

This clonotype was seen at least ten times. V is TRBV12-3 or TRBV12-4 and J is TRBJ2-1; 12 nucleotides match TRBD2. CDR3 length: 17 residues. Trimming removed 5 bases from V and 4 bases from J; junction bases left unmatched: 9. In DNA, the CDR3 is TGTGCCAGCAGTCTCAAGACTAGCGGGGGAGGGTACAATGAGCAGTTCTTC. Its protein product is CASSLKTSGGGYNEQFF.

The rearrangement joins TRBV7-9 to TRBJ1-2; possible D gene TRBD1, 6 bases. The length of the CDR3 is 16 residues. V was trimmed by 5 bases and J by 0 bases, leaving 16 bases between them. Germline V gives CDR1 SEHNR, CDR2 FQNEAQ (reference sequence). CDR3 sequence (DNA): TGTGCCAGCAGCGCGCCTTTGGGACAAACTAACTATGGCTACACCTTC. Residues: CASSAPLGQTNYGYTF. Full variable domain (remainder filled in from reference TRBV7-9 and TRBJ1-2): DTGVSQNPRHKITKRGQNVTFRCDPISEHNRLYWYRQTLGQGPEFLTYFQNEAQLEKSRLLSDRFSAERPKGSFSTLEIQRTEQGDSAMYLCASSAPLGQTNYGYTFGSGTRLTVV.

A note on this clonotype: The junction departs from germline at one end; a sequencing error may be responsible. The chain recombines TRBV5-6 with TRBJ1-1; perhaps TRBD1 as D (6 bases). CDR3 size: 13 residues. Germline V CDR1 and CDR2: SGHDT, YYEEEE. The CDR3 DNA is TGTGCCGGCAGCCGGTGGGGGGCCACTGAAGCTTTCTTT. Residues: CAGSRWGATEAFF.

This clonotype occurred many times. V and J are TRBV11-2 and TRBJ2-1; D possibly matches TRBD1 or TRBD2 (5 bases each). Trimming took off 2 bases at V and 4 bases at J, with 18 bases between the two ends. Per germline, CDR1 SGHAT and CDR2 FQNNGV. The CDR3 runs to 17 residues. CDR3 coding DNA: TGTGCCAGCAGCTTAAGTCCCCCAGGGACCTATTACAATGAGCAGTTCTTC. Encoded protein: CASSLSPPGTYYNEQFF.

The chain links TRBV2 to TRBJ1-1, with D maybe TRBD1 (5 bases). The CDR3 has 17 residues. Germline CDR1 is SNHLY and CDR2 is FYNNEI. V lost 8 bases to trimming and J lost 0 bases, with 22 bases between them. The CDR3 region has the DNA TGTGCCAGCCTGGGGCAGGGTATACCATGGGTGAACACTGAAGCTTTCTTT. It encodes CASLGQGIPWVNTEAFF.

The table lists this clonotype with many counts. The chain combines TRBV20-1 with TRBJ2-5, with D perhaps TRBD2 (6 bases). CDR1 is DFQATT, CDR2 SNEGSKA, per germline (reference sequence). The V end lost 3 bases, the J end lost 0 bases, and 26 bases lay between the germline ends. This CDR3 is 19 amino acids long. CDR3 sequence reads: CSASGVGGPVAGYQETQYF. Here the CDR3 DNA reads TGCAGTGCTAGTGGCGTCGGGGGTCCGGTAGCAGGTTACCAAGAGACCCAGTACTTC.

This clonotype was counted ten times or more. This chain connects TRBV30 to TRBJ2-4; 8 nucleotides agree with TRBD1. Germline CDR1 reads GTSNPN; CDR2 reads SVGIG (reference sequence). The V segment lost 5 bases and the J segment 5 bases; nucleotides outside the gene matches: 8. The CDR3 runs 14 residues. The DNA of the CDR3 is TGTGCCTGGGAAGGACAGGGCGATCAAAACATTCAGTACTTC. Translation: CAWEGQGDQNIQYF.

CDR3 protein: CASLQVTNTEAFF. CDR3 DNA: TGTGCCAGTCTTCAGGTGACGAACACTGAAGCTTTCTTT. V gene TRBV6-6 combines with J gene TRBJ1-1; D is unresolved. CDR1 and CDR2 (germline): MNHNY, SVGAGI (reference sequence). Trimming stripped 9 bases from V and 1 base from J, with 12 bases between. This CDR3 is built from 13 residues.

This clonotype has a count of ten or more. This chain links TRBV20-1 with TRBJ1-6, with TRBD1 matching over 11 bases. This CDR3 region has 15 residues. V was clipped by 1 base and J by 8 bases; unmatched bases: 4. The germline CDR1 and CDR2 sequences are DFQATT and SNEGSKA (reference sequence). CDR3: CSARATGQGDSPLHF. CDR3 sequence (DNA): TGCAGTGCTAGAGCCACGGGACAGGGGGATTCACCCCTCCACTTT.

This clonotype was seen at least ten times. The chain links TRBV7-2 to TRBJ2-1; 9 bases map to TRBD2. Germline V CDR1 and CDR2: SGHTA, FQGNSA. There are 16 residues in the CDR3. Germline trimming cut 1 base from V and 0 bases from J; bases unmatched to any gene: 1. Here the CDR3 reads CASSLGLAVSYNEQFF. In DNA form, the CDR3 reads TGTGCCAGCAGCTTAGGACTAGCGGTCTCCTACAATGAGCAGTTCTTC.

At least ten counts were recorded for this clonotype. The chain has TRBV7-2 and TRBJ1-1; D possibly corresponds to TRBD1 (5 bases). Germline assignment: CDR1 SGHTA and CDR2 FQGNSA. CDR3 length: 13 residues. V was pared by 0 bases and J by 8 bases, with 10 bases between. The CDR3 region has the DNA TGTGCCAGCAGCTTAGCAGAGGGGTCCGAAGCTTTCTTT. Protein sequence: CASSLAEGSEAFF.

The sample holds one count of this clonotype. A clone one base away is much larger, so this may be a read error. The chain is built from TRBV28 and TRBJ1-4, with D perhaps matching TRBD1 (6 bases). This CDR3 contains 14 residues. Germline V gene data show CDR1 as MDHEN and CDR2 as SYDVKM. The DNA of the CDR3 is TGTACCAGCAGTCCCTTAGGGGGGAGTGAAAAACTGTTTTTT. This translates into CTSSPLGGSEKLFF.

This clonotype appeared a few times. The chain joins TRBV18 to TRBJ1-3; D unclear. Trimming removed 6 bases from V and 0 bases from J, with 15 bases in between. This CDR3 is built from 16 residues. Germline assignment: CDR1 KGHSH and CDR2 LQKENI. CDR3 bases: TGTGCCAGCTCGCCGGGGATACCGAGCTCTGGAAACACCATATATTTT. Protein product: CASSPGIPSSGNTIYF.